This T cell receptor (beta chain) was identified in a study of blood T cell repertoires in COVID-19. Overall study context: T cells, B-cell-depleted T cells, or PBMCs supplied cDNA or gDNA.

Profiled with immunoSEQ multiplex PCR; TCRdb holds only in-frame clones, not every one. The data contain fewer than 350,000 clones, around 88% of them seen just once; the ten biggest clones take up 1.6%. Seattle researchers signed up patients amid active infection and tracked them longitudinally. The V and J ends lost 0 bases and 3 bases, in that order; junction bases with no gene match: 4. The V gene's germline CDR1 is MNHNS and CDR2 SASEGT. CDR3 length equals 15 residues. The sequenced material came from peripheral blood. The TCR sequence derives from a woman aged 25 to 39 with COVID-19, enrolled during active disease. The V and J genes are TRBV6-1 and TRBJ2-7; TRBD1 matches 8 bases. The CDR3 sequence: CASSEAGTGNYEQYF. DNA for the CDR3: TGTGCCAGCAGTGAAGCGGGGACAGGAAACTACGAGCAGTACTTC.